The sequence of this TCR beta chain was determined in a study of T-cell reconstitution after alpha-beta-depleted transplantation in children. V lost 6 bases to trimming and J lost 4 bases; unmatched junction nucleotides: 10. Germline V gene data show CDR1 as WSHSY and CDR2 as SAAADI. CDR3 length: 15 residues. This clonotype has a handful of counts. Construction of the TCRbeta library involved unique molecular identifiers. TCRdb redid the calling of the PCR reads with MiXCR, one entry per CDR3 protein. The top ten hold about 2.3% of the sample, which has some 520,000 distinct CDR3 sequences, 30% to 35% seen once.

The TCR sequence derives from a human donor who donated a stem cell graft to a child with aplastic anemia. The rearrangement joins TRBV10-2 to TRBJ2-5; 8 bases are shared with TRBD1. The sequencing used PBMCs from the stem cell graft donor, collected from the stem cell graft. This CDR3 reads CASSSLDRAAETQYF. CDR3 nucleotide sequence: TGCGCCAGCAGCTCGTTGGACAGGGCAGCAGAGACCCAGTACTTC.